The 28 T cell receptor beta chains in this list originate from one sample, sequenced in a study of blood T cell repertoires in COVID-19. Measured with immunoSEQ multiplex PCR; TCRdb has only the in-frame clones, and not every one. The table records over 200,000 clones, roughly nine tenths of them present only once. The sequencing sample was made of peripheral blood. These receptors all stem from a man between 40 and 49 years old with active or convalescent COVID-19.

The chain uses TRBV12-3 or TRBV12-4 and TRBJ2-5, with D possibly TRBD1 on 6 matching bases. The CDR3 has 13 amino acids. Trimming took off 3 bases at V and 3 bases at J, with 8 bases between the two ends. The CDR3: CASSFSGEETQYF. For the CDR3, the DNA is TGTGCCAGCAGTTTTTCAGGGGAAGAGACCCAGTACTTC.

The V and J genes are TRBV6-1 and TRBJ2-1; 11 positions agree with TRBD2. Germline V CDR1 and CDR2: MNHNS, SASEGT. CDR3 length: 14 amino acids. V shed 2 bases and J 8 bases; nucleotides not matched to a gene: 2. For the CDR3, the DNA is TGTGCCAGCAGTGAAACTAGCGGGAGAGATGAGCAGTTCTTC. Residues: CASSETSGRDEQFF.

The chain recombines TRBV5-1 with TRBJ2-1; TRBD1 is a possible D gene (6 bases). Deletions cut 0 bases from V and 5 bases from J, with 15 bases between. This CDR3 comprises 16 residues. The germline gives CDR1 SGHRS, CDR2 YFSETQ. The CDR3 DNA follows: TGCGCCAGCAGCTTGGCCTCCGGGACACTTAACAATGAGCAGTTCTTC. It is translated as CASSLASGTLNNEQFF.

This clone was found once. This rearrangement joins TRBV19 to TRBJ2-1, with TRBD2 matching over 10 bases. V gave up 5 bases and J gave up 5 bases; unmatched junction bases: 12. The germline V gene encodes CDR1 LNHDA and CDR2 SQIVND (reference sequence). This CDR3 has 17 residues. This chain's CDR3 is CASSPHPSGGRHNEQFF. The CDR3 bases are TGTGCCAGTAGTCCCCACCCTAGCGGGGGTAGACACAATGAGCAGTTCTTC. The full variable domain, in which reference TRBV19 and TRBJ2-1 provide the parts outside the CDR3, is DGGITQSPKYLFRKEGQNVTLSCEQNLNHDAMYWYRQDPGQGLRLIYYSQIVNDFQKGDIAEGYSVSREKKESFPLTVTSAQKNPTAFYLCASSPHPSGGRHNEQFFGPGTRLTVL.

The chain combines TRBV24-1 with TRBJ2-3; D is possibly TRBD1 (6 bases). Germline CDR1 KGHDR, CDR2 SFDVKD. Trimming removed 3 bases from V and 6 bases from J, with 15 bases in between. The CDR3 loop spans 15 amino acids. In nucleotides, the CDR3 is TGTGCCACCAGTGATGAAAGGGAGCAGGGGGATACGCAGTATTTT. This encodes CATSDEREQGDTQYF.

CDR3 protein: CASSADPGNYGYTF. CDR3 bases: TGTGCCAGCAGCGCAGATCCGGGAAACTATGGCTACACCTTC. This rearrangement joins TRBV5-6 to TRBJ1-2; D gene uncertain. CDR1 and CDR2 (germline): SGHDT, YYEEEE. CDR3 length equals 14 residues. Trimming removed 4 bases at V and 2 bases at J, with 12 bases between.

The chain combines TRBV12-3 or TRBV12-4 with TRBJ1-2; D gene ambiguous. V shed 3 bases and J shed 1 base, with 3 bases lying between them. The length of the CDR3 is 12 residues. CDR3 in amino acids: CASSFNNYGYTF. Written as DNA, the CDR3 is TGTGCCAGCAGTTTTAATAACTATGGCTACACCTTC.

The genes are TRBV5-1 and TRBJ2-5; maybe TRBD1 (5 bases). The CDR3 runs 14 residues. From germline, CDR1 is SGHRS and CDR2 YFSETQ. V was cut by 4 bases and J by 1 base, with 11 bases left in between. This chain's CDR3 is CASSPGHRQETQYF. The DNA of the CDR3 is TGCGCCAGCAGCCCCGGACACCGCCAAGAGACCCAGTACTTC.

This clone is a singleton in its sample. The rearrangement joins TRBV27 to TRBJ1-1, with 8 bases matching TRBD1. Per the germline V gene, CDR1 is MNHEY and CDR2 is SMNVEV (reference sequence). The V and J ends lost 4 bases and 3 bases, in that order; junction bases with no gene match: 4. The CDR3 is 14 amino acids. In DNA, the CDR3 is TGTGCCAGCAGTTCACAGGGGGGGGACACTGAAGCTTTCTTT. It specifies CASSSQGGDTEAFF.

CDR3 region: CASSYGGGQGEQYF. The CDR3 bases are TGTGCCAGCTCTTACGGCGGGGGGCAGGGAGAGCAGTACTTC. The chain is built from TRBV18 and TRBJ2-7; 8 bases are shared with TRBD2. Germline V gene sequence: CDR1 KGHSH, CDR2 LQKENI. CDR3 size: 14 residues. With 6 bases clipped from V and 7 bases from J, the junction kept 11 bases outside the gene matches.

J is TRBJ1-2 and V is TRBV28, with 10 nucleotides matching TRBD1. Germline loops: CDR1 MDHEN, CDR2 SYDVKM. The CDR3 consists of 13 residues. The trim removed 5 bases at V and 8 bases at J, leaving 5 bases unmatched. The CDR3 is CASSPGTGEGYTF. The CDR3 DNA sequence: TGTGCCAGCAGTCCCGGGACAGGGGAAGGCTACACCTTC.

The genes are TRBV5-1 and TRBJ2-7; D possibly corresponds to TRBD1 (6 bases). The ends were cut back, 7 bases at V and 6 bases at J, with 17 bases in the middle. The germline CDR1 and CDR2 sequences are SGHRS and YFSETQ. This CDR3 has 13 amino acids. CDR3 amino acids: CASSGTPQREQYF. CDR3 bases: TGCGCCAGCTCCGGGACACCTCAACGCGAGCAGTACTTC.

This clone was seen a single time. This CDR3 is CSARAEAMTYEQYF. CDR3 sequence (DNA): TGCAGCGCCCGAGCGGAGGCCATGACCTACGAGCAGTACTTC. This chain joins TRBV29-1 and TRBJ2-7; D possibly corresponds to TRBD2 (5 bases). This CDR3 has 14 amino acids. Germline CDR1 and CDR2: SQVTM and ANQGSEA. Between the trimmed V and J ends, which lost 7 bases and 2 bases, there was a span of 18 bases.

This clone came up once. The CDR3 region has the DNA TGTGCCAGCTCACCGGCTATCGCTGGCAGACTAGCCAAAAACATTCAGTACTTC. It yields the protein CASSPAIAGRLAKNIQYF. V usage is TRBV18 and J usage is TRBJ2-4; D ambiguous. With 3 bases removed from V and 0 bases from J, the gap between germline ends came to 18 bases. Germline values: CDR1 KGHSH, CDR2 LQKENI. The length of the CDR3 is 18 residues.

This clone was counted once. The gene calls are TRBV5-4 and TRBJ1-3; the D is unclear. The CDR3 has 13 amino acids. The V end was cut by 4 bases, the J end by 6 bases, with 11 bases between. From germline, CDR1 is SGHNT and CDR2 YYREEE (reference sequence). The CDR3 loop reads CASSPSSQNTIYF. The CDR3, as DNA: TGTGCCAGCAGCCCGTCGAGCCAAAACACCATATATTTT.

The chain combines TRBV9 with TRBJ2-7; D perhaps matches TRBD1 (6 bases). The V and J ends lost 4 bases and 6 bases respectively, with 20 bases between them. The germline CDR1 and CDR2 sequences are SGDLS and YYNGEE. The CDR3 contains 15 residues. CDR3 DNA: TGTGCCAGCAGCCCCCGGGTCACAGGGTCGGGCGAGCAGTACTTC. It encodes CASSPRVTGSGEQYF.

The V and J genes are TRBV30 and TRBJ2-1; 7 bases match TRBD2. Germline CDR1 GTSNPN, CDR2 SVGIG (reference sequence). CDR3 length equals 16 residues. V shed 5 bases, J shed 8 bases, and the junction held 18 bases outside the gene matches. The CDR3 here is CAWWDKASGNRDEQFF. The CDR3 DNA sequence: TGTGCCTGGTGGGATAAGGCTAGCGGAAATAGGGATGAGCAGTTCTTC. Combining the CDR3 with reference TRBV30 and TRBJ2-1 gives the whole variable domain SQTIHQWPATLVQPVGSPLSLECTVEGTSNPNLYWYRQAAGRGLQLLFYSVGIGQISSEVPQNLSASRPQDRQFILSSKKLLLSDSGFYLCAWWDKASGNRDEQFFGPGTRLTVL.

This rearrangement joins TRBV5-4 to TRBJ2-7, with TRBD2 as a possible D gene (5 bases). From germline, CDR1 is SGHNT and CDR2 YYREEE (reference sequence). Trimming cost V 4 bases and J 4 bases, with 18 bases left between them. The CDR3 loop spans 15 amino acids. The CDR3 region is CASSAGSVLSYEQYF. The DNA for the CDR3 is TGTGCCAGCAGCGCCGGTAGCGTCCTTTCTTACGAGCAGTACTTC.

The chain uses TRBV28 and TRBJ1-5; D is possibly TRBD1 (6 bases). V was pared by 4 bases and J by 7 bases, with 17 bases between. Germline loops: CDR1 MDHEN, CDR2 SYDVKM. This CDR3 has 15 amino acids. CDR3 DNA: TGTGCCAGCAGTTCCGTACAGGGTTGGGGGCAGCCCCAGCATTTT. Protein sequence: CASSSVQGWGQPQHF.

The V gene is TRBV2, the J gene TRBJ1-2; D gene ambiguous. The CDR3 covers 14 residues. V lost 0 bases and J 4 bases, leaving 9 bases between the germline ends. Looked up from germline, CDR1 is SNHLY and CDR2 is FYNNEI. The CDR3 DNA sequence: TGTGCCAGCAGTGAAGCTCTAGGAAGCTATGGCTACACCTTC. This encodes CASSEALGSYGYTF.

V and J are TRBV5-1 and TRBJ2-7; the match to TRBD2 covers 9 bases. CDR1 SGHRS and CDR2 YFSETQ come from the germline V gene. The CDR3 extends over 14 amino acids. Trimming removed 3 bases from V and 3 bases from J; junction bases left unmatched: 4. The CDR3 sequence is CASSWAGGFYEQYF. The CDR3 nucleotides are TGCGCCAGCAGCTGGGCGGGAGGGTTCTACGAGCAGTACTTC.

This clone was picked up a small number of times. J is TRBJ1-1 and V is TRBV5-6; a possible D gene is TRBD1 (5 bases). This CDR3 spans 15 amino acids. The germline V gene encodes CDR1 SGHDT and CDR2 YYEEEE. Trimming shortened V by 3 bases and J by 6 bases, and 18 bases separated the two germline ends. This CDR3 reads CASSYRDRGGAEAFF. The CDR3 DNA follows: TGTGCCAGCAGCTACCGGGACCGGGGAGGCGCTGAAGCTTTCTTT. Using reference TRBV5-6 and TRBJ1-1 for the parts outside the CDR3, the full variable domain is DAGVTQSPTHLIKTRGQQVTLRCSPKSGHDTVSWYQQALGQGPQFIFQYYEEEERQRGNFPDRFSGHQFPNYSSELNVNALLLGDSALYLCASSYRDRGGAEAFFGQGTRLTVV.

The rearrangement uses TRBV19 and TRBJ2-1, with 14 nucleotides matching TRBD2. Per the germline V gene, CDR1 is LNHDA and CDR2 is SQIVND (reference sequence). CDR3 length: 15 amino acids. Trimming at V came to 6 bases and at J to 5 bases, leaving 3 bases not matched to a gene. The CDR3 bases are TGTGCCAGTAGAAAGACTAGCGGGGGGGACAATGAGCAGTTCTTC. This gives the protein CASRKTSGGDNEQFF.

As regards this clone: The germline gene is not matched at one end of the junction; a read error may be the cause. The rearrangement uses TRBV4-2 and TRBJ2-2, with 10 positions matching TRBD1. The CDR3 covers 17 residues. Germline assignment: CDR1 LGHNA and CDR2 YNFKEQ. The CDR3 nucleotides read TGTGCCAGCAGCCACCTTCCGGGACAGGGGAACCCCGGGGAGCTGTTTTTT. It specifies CASSHLPGQGNPGELFF.

The rearrangement joins TRBV7-8 to TRBJ1-3; the match to TRBD1 covers 7 bases. The V gene's germline CDR1 is SGHVS and CDR2 FQNEAQ. With 1 base clipped from V and 4 bases from J, the junction kept 7 bases outside the gene matches. CDR3 length: 16 amino acids. This chain's CDR3 is CASSLVQGIPGNTIYF. The CDR3 bases are TGTGCCAGCAGCTTAGTACAGGGGATTCCCGGAAACACCATATATTTT. Full variable domain (rest looked up from reference TRBV7-8 and TRBJ1-3): GAGVSQSPRYKVAKRGQDVALRCDPISGHVSLFWYQQALGQGPEFLTYFQNEAQLDKSGLPSDRFFAERPEGSVSTLKIQRTQQEDSAVYLCASSLVQGIPGNTIYFGEGSWLTVV.

The CDR3 region is CASSQGAGGYTF. For the CDR3, the DNA is TGTGCCAGCAGCCAGGGGGCTGGGGGCTACACCTTC. This chain connects TRBV28 to TRBJ1-2; 8 nucleotides agree with TRBD1. CDR1 and CDR2 (germline): MDHEN, SYDVKM. The J segment lost 8 bases and the V segment lost 6 bases, leaving 5 bases of the junction unmatched. The CDR3 runs 12 residues.

This clone came up a few times. The V call is TRBV23-1, the J call TRBJ1-2; the D is unclear. TRBV23-1 is filed as an ORF, its function uncertain. V shed 4 bases and J shed 8 bases, with 17 bases lying between them. This CDR3 contains 14 residues. CDR3 sequence: CASSPIPNRSGYTF. The DNA of the CDR3 is TGCGCCAGCAGTCCAATCCCAAACAGAAGCGGCTACACCTTC.

The chain employs TRBV6-2 or TRBV6-3 and TRBJ2-5; 16 positions match TRBD2. The CDR3 covers 17 residues. The germline V gene encodes CDR1 MNHEY and CDR2 SVGEGT. V dropped 5 bases and J dropped 5; count of bases not matched to a gene: 8. The CDR3 DNA reads as TGTGCCAGCAGTCCGGGACTAGCGGGGGGGCCCCGGGAGACCCAGTACTTC. It is translated as CASSPGLAGGPRETQYF.